This is a list of T cell receptor beta chains from one sample in a study of T-cell reconstitution after alpha-beta-depleted transplantation in children. One entry per CDR3 protein results from TCRdb running MiXCR on the PCR reads. The data hold around 270,000 distinct CDR3 sequences, with 10% observed a single time. The sequences come from PBMCs, collected before TCRalphabeta/CD19-depleted stem cell transplant. These receptor sequences come from a boy under two years old with acute myeloid leukemia, due to receive a stem cell transplant. The conserved cysteine and the conserved F or W are not part of the CDR3 here. The D gene is left open where the match is weak. The listing skips clone size in some rows; elsewhere it reads once, few, many or a size class.

CDR3aa | j_gene | d_gene | abundance | len | v_gene
ATSSRPRGIYTGQPQH | TRBJ1-5 | . | many | 16 | TRBV15
ASSLERGGTDTQY | TRBJ2-3 | TRBD2 | many | 13 | TRBV7-9
ASSVDGVSYNEQF | TRBJ2-1 | . | many | 13 | TRBV9
ASSSPAGKLTDTQY | TRBJ2-3 | . | many | 14 | TRBV6-5
AGTLGLLSFF | TRBJ2-3 | . | many | 10 | TRBV12-3/TRBV12-4
ASTLSTQGAGELF | TRBJ2-2 | . | many | 13 | TRBV27
SARSGAQDTQY | TRBJ2-3 | . | many | 11 | TRBV20-1
ASSISGGANEQF | TRBJ2-1 | TRBD2 | many | 12 | TRBV19
ASSSGRGGDEQY | TRBJ2-7 | TRBD2 | many | 12 | TRBV7-6
ASSQGFSGEGTGELF | TRBJ2-2 | . | few | 15 | TRBV3-1
ATSDTRGNYGYT | TRBJ1-2 | . | . | 12 | TRBV24-1
ASSEFPTGVDYEQY | TRBJ2-7 | TRBD1 | many | 14 | TRBV2
ASWDRVSNQPQH | TRBJ1-5 | TRBD1 | many | 12 | TRBV6-1
ATSEDSAGYNEQF | TRBJ2-1 | . | many | 13 | TRBV24-1
ASSQVHRNSPLH | TRBJ1-6 | . | few | 12 | TRBV3-1
ASSTPTGAKNIQY | TRBJ2-4 | . | many | 13 | TRBV28
SVAGGDGYT | TRBJ1-2 | TRBD1 | few | 9 | TRBV29-1
ASSIAGVYEQY | TRBJ2-7 | TRBD2 | many | 11 | TRBV7-9
ASSDPGFSSYNEQF | TRBJ2-1 | . | few | 14 | TRBV10-1
ASSFGGTSGLQETQY | TRBJ2-5 | TRBD2 | many | 15 | TRBV5-1
ASGPPADGKLF | TRBJ1-4 | . | few | 11 | TRBV12-5
ASSLWLNSYEQY | TRBJ2-7 | . | . | 12 | TRBV4-2
ASSPGTSAHNEQF | TRBJ2-1 | TRBD2 | many | 13 | TRBV6-1
SASGTYEQY | TRBJ2-7 | . | many | 9 | TRBV20-1
ASSLADRGGEKLF | TRBJ1-4 | TRBD1 | few | 13 | TRBV12-3/TRBV12-4
ASSQRRQGSEAF | TRBJ1-1 | . | few | 12 | TRBV3-1
ASSFGTSGTDTQY | TRBJ2-3 | TRBD2 | many | 13 | TRBV11-3
ATSEMDTNWGYT | TRBJ1-2 | . | many | 12 | TRBV24-1
ATSAAQETQY | TRBJ2-5 | . | many | 10 | TRBV24-1
ASSRTSGSYNEQF | TRBJ2-1 | TRBD2 | many | 13 | TRBV7-3
ASSPGAGTYNEQF | TRBJ2-1 | . | many | 13 | TRBV7-2
ASTQDTSGAFLQY | TRBJ2-4 | TRBD2 | . | 13 | TRBV3-1
ASSAGERTTNEKLF | TRBJ1-4 | . | . | 14 | TRBV2
ASSLTRYRDHLGNTIY | TRBJ1-3 | . | many | 16 | TRBV7-7
SALQGKTFTNEKLF | TRBJ1-4 | . | . | 14 | TRBV20-1
ASAVPGTEQETQY | TRBJ2-5 | . | many | 13 | TRBV5-1
ASSRPGHPSTDTQY | TRBJ2-3 | . | . | 14 | TRBV5-1
SVERRLAGNEQF | TRBJ2-1 | TRBD2 | many | 12 | TRBV29-1
ASSRAGTGSHEQY | TRBJ2-7 | TRBD1 | many | 13 | TRBV3-1
ASSSSGAYNEQF | TRBJ2-1 | TRBD2 | few | 12 | TRBV7-3
ASSLGRTGYSNQPQH | TRBJ1-5 | TRBD1 | many | 15 | TRBV5-1
ASSLWAGPSYEQY | TRBJ2-7 | . | many | 13 | TRBV7-3
ASTTRVETQY | TRBJ2-5 | . | . | 10 | TRBV2
ASRGLGVAKNIQY | TRBJ2-4 | . | many | 13 | TRBV28
ATSREGHTGELF | TRBJ2-2 | . | many | 12 | TRBV15
ASSQVTGTSPVYEQY | TRBJ2-7 | TRBD2 | many | 15 | TRBV4-3
ASSYQREWNNEQF | TRBJ2-1 | TRBD2 | many | 13 | TRBV6-5
ASSLSGNTEAF | TRBJ1-1 | . | many | 11 | TRBV28
ASSLEQDEQY | TRBJ2-7 | . | many | 10 | TRBV12-3/TRBV12-4
ASSFRQGRRETQY | TRBJ2-5 | TRBD1 | many | 13 | TRBV12-3/TRBV12-4
ASSLVGGSTNQPQH | TRBJ1-5 | . | . | 14 | TRBV7-2
ASSTRTGGRGTEAF | TRBJ1-1 | TRBD1 | many | 14 | TRBV19
ASSLTWDHLGAGNTIY | TRBJ1-3 | . | few | 16 | TRBV12-3/TRBV12-4
ASSQIGTGRWEQY | TRBJ2-7 | TRBD1 | many | 13 | TRBV6-1
AISEGGTGLQPQH | TRBJ1-5 | TRBD1 | many | 13 | TRBV10-3